Described below is a single T cell receptor beta chain sequence and its context. Per the original data handling: Amplification from reference gene primers served as the basis for estimated nucleated cell counts. Using immunoSEQ multiplex PCR, the repertoire was profiled, and TCRdb retains in-frame clones only, with some absent. The V and J calls and clone size were taken over from that table, and D and trimming were inferred from the DNA. The sample consists of around 94,000 clones, 80% to 95% of them appearing once. Germline V gene lookup returns CDR1 SNHLY and CDR2 FYNNEI. This CDR3 has 13 amino acids. This specimen comes from a study of blood T cell repertoires in COVID-19.

This chain joins TRBV2 and TRBJ1-1; D is possibly TRBD1 (6 bases). Sequenced: peripheral blood. This sequence originates from a young man with acute or convalescent COVID-19. Here the CDR3 reads CAAQGQPNTEAFF. Written as DNA, the CDR3 is TGTGCAGCGCAGGGGCAGCCGAACACTGAAGCTTTCTTT.